The 3 T cell receptor beta chains listed next were all sequenced from one sample in a study of blood T cells in healthy people across ages. A sample-barcoded 5' primer and a J-beta primer mix were used in a second PCR of about 7 to 11 cycles. One entry per CDR3 protein, called by TCRdb with MiXCR from the 5' RACE reads. The sample lists approximately 820,000 distinct CDR3 sequences, about 42% occurring once. The source material was blood. The receptors here all came from a man aged 60-69 years in good health.

This chain uses TRBV12-3 or TRBV12-4 with TRBJ2-1; D possibly corresponds to TRBD1 (6 bases). This CDR3 comprises 13 residues. V lost 3 bases to trimming and J lost 7 bases, with 10 bases between them. CDR3 nucleotides: TGTGCCAGCAGTTTCAACAGGGTAAATGAGCAGTTCTTC. As protein: CASSFNRVNEQFF.

V usage is TRBV6-2 or TRBV6-3 and J usage is TRBJ2-3; D tentatively reads TRBD1 or TRBD2 (6 bases each). CDR1 is MNHEY and CDR2 is SVGEGT in the germline V gene. CDR3 length: 15 residues. Trimming cost V 5 bases and J 5 bases, with 17 bases left between them. The CDR3 DNA follows: TGTGCCAGCAGTCCCCCTGGAGGGGGGAAAGATACGCAGTATTTT. This encodes CASSPPGGGKDTQYF.

The genes are TRBV7-2 and TRBJ2-1, with 8 bases fitting TRBD2. The CDR3 totals 13 residues. Germline CDR1 and CDR2: SGHTA and FQGNSA. V trimming: 5 bases; J trimming: 9 bases; junction bases outside the gene matches: 6. This CDR3 reads CASSADGGVEQFF. In DNA form, the CDR3 reads TGTGCCAGCAGCGCCGACGGGGGGGTTGAGCAGTTCTTC.